Below, 15 T cell receptor beta chains from the same sample are listed, as sequenced in a study of CD8 T cells in ankylosing spondylitis. TCRdb itself ran the 5' RACE reads through MiXCR, one entry per CDR3 protein. Of under 150,000 distinct CDR3 sequences in the sample, 9.5% to 12% are singletons; the top ten hold about 4%. The sequenced sample consisted of blood, either unsorted or a sorted T cell fraction (not recorded which). The receptors derive from a female donor with ankylosing spondylitis or in good health (not recorded which).

This clonotype was picked up many times. The chain has TRBV5-1 and TRBJ2-1, with 7 bases fitting TRBD1. This CDR3 is 15 amino acids long. V shed 4 bases and J 7 bases; nucleotides not matched to a gene: 11. Germline V lookup: CDR1 SGHRS, CDR2 YFSETQ. CDR3 DNA: TGCGCCAGCAGCGCAACCCCTGACAGGGCAAATGAGCAGTTCTTC. It specifies CASSATPDRANEQFF. The complete variable domain, with remaining parts taken from reference TRBV5-1 and TRBJ2-1, reads KAGVTQTPRYLIKTRGQQVTLSCSPISGHRSVSWYQQTPGQGLQFLFEYFSETQRNKGNFPGRFSGRQFSNSRSEMNVSTLELGDSALYLCASSATPDRANEQFFGPGTRLTVL.

This clonotype has at least ten counts. The gene calls are TRBV7-9 and TRBJ1-1, with D unresolved. Germline lookup yields CDR1 SEHNR and CDR2 FQNEAQ (reference sequence). The V and J ends lost 2 bases and 11 bases respectively, with 12 bases between them. The CDR3 is 12 residues long. The CDR3 nucleotides are TGTGCCAGCAGCTTAATAGCCCCAGGCGCTTTCTTT. This encodes CASSLIAPGAFF.

This clonotype was detected many times. The rearrangement uses TRBV12-3 or TRBV12-4 and TRBJ1-2; D not resolved. The CDR3 has 13 residues. V shed 10 bases and J shed 7 bases, with 19 bases lying between them. CDR3 bases: TGTGCCACCAGCCTCGACGTCCTTTTTGGCTACACCTTC. Its protein is CATSLDVLFGYTF.

This clonotype was observed at least ten times. The chain is built from TRBV29-1 and TRBJ1-1; TRBD1 matches 7 bases. Germline V gene data show CDR1 as SQVTM and CDR2 as ANQGSEA. This CDR3 region has 13 residues. V was pared by 1 base and J by 8 bases, with 7 bases of the junction left unmatched. The CDR3 protein is CSVEGLGTAEAFF. In nucleotides, the CDR3 is TGCAGCGTTGAAGGACTCGGGACAGCCGAAGCTTTCTTT.

This clonotype has ten or more counts. The chain employs TRBV20-1 and TRBJ2-7; 9 bases are a match to TRBD1. The germline CDR1 and CDR2 sequences are DFQATT and SNEGSKA (reference sequence). V shed 2 bases, J shed 0 bases, and the junction held 5 bases outside the gene matches. The CDR3 is 15 residues long. The CDR3 DNA sequence: TGCAGTGCTAGACCCTCGGACAGGGGCTCCTACGAGCAGTACTTC. Its protein is CSARPSDRGSYEQYF.

This clonotype appeared many times. The V gene is TRBV20-1, the J gene TRBJ2-1; TRBD2 matches at 12 bases. V shed 5 bases, J shed 6 bases, and the junction held 5 bases outside the gene matches. The CDR3 contains 14 residues. Per the germline V gene, CDR1 is DFQATT and CDR2 is SNEGSKA (reference sequence). The CDR3 reads CSAGTSGGINEQFF. CDR3 sequence (DNA): TGCAGTGCTGGAACTAGCGGGGGGATCAATGAGCAGTTCTTC.

Of note for this clonotype: A read error may explain this, as a much larger clone is one base away. The rearrangement links TRBV2 to TRBJ1-1; the D is unclear. This CDR3 is 15 amino acids long. Germline values: CDR1 SNHLY, CDR2 FYNNEI. V gave up 2 bases and J gave up 1 base, with 11 bases separating them. The CDR3 sequence: CASSEPGVRNTEAFF. In DNA form, the CDR3 reads TGTGCCAGCAGTGAACCCGGGGTCAGGAACACTGAAGCTTTCTTT.

This clonotype was counted at least ten times. The gene calls are TRBV20-1 and TRBJ2-7; D possibly matches TRBD1 or TRBD2 (5 bases each). Germline V gene sequence: CDR1 DFQATT, CDR2 SNEGSKA (reference sequence). The CDR3 spans 15 residues. V was clipped by 6 bases and J by 3 bases, with 21 bases between them. DNA for the CDR3: TGCAGTGCCAAAGAGCAGAGGGGCGCAGTCTACGAGCAGTACTTC. It yields the protein CSAKEQRGAVYEQYF.

V gene TRBV5-1 combines with J gene TRBJ2-1, with 9 bases identical to TRBD2. The J segment lost 7 bases and the V segment lost 2 bases, leaving 4 bases of the junction unmatched. Germline V gene sequence: CDR1 SGHRS, CDR2 YFSETQ. CDR3 length equals 14 residues. Here the CDR3 DNA reads TGCGCCAGCAGCTTCGCGGGAGGGCCTAATGAGCAGTTCTTC. Protein: CASSFAGGPNEQFF.

This clonotype was detected ten times or more. The J gene is TRBJ1-4, the V gene TRBV20-1; D is uncertain. The germline CDR1 and CDR2 sequences are DFQATT and SNEGSKA (reference sequence). The length of the CDR3 is 11 residues. Trimming removed 4 bases from V and 5 bases from J, with 5 bases in between. The CDR3 reads CSATRNEKLFF. The CDR3 DNA is TGCAGTGCTACTCGGAATGAAAAACTGTTTTTT.

There are a few counts of this clonotype. The chain links TRBV4-2 to TRBJ2-3; D unclear. This CDR3 region has 14 residues. CDR1 LGHNA and CDR2 YNFKEQ come from the germline V gene. The V end was cut by 4 bases, the J end by 2 bases, with 10 bases between. CDR3 residues: CASSPGPTTDTQYF. The DNA of the CDR3 is TGTGCCAGCAGCCCCGGGCCTACCACAGATACGCAGTATTTT.

The chain has TRBV11-2 and TRBJ1-1; D unresolved. This CDR3 spans 13 amino acids. CDR1 SGHAT and CDR2 FQNNGV come from the germline V gene. V was cut by 0 bases and J by 5 bases, with 7 bases left in between. CDR3 in DNA: TGTGCCAGCAGCTTAGAACACAGAACTGAAGCTTTCTTT. Amino acids: CASSLEHRTEAFF.

This clonotype was found many times. The J gene is TRBJ1-2, the V gene TRBV28, with D perhaps matching TRBD1 (5 bases). Deletions cut 3 bases from V and 11 bases from J, with 13 bases between. The CDR3 length is 12 residues. The germline V gene has CDR1 MDHEN and CDR2 SYDVKM. The CDR3 DNA sequence: TGTGCCAGCAGTTTGAGTGTCAGGGAGTACACCTTC. Encoded protein: CASSLSVREYTF.

The chain has TRBV23-1 and TRBJ2-7, with D possibly being TRBD2 (6 bases). TRBV23-1 is given ORF status, its function remaining uncertain. Trimming removed 2 bases at V and 7 bases at J, with 18 bases between. CDR3 length equals 15 residues. CDR3 nucleotides: TGCGCCAGCAGTCAAGGGGCGGGACGTTCGTTGGAGCAGTACTTC. It specifies CASSQGAGRSLEQYF.

Many counts were recorded for this clonotype. CDR3 sequence (DNA): TGCAGTGCTAGACTAACCAGCGGGAACAATGAGCAGTTCTTC. Protein product: CSARLTSGNNEQFF. The chain joins TRBV20-1 to TRBJ2-1, with 7 bases fitting TRBD2. V lost 2 bases, J lost 5 bases, and 6 bases stayed unmatched. This CDR3 contains 14 residues. Germline V gives CDR1 DFQATT, CDR2 SNEGSKA (reference sequence).